This T cell receptor beta chain was recorded in a study of cytomegalovirus exposure and HLA in healthy donors. General study results and limits: Earlier results showed most TCR beta V segments being productive about 87% or about 30% of the time. What a later analysis showed was that several of the most significant clusters appeared linked to common viral pathogens. A few CMV-associated chains were confirmed in vitro to be specific for CMV antigens.

The PCR made use of 60 Vbeta and 13 Jbeta primers. Assay used: immunoSEQ multiplex PCR; TCRdb lists only in-frame clones, some missing. The table shows fewer than 200,000 clones, with 79% occurring only once. Worth noting for this clone: Its matching antigen is unknown.

Sequenced sample: PBMCs. The source is a woman between 40 and 55 years old in good health and CMV-seronegative.

Here the CDR3 reads CASSLGDRRVYNEQFF. Here the CDR3 DNA reads TGTGCCAGCAGCTTAGGGGACAGGAGGGTTTACAATGAGCAGTTCTTC. This chain joins TRBV11-2 and TRBJ2-1; TRBD1 agrees at 8 bases. The CDR3 covers 16 residues. After removal of 1 base from V and 4 bases from J, the junction contained 6 bases not matched to a gene. In germline, CDR1 is SGHAT, CDR2 FQNNGV.